What follows describes a single T cell receptor beta chain. This clone came up once. There is no known antigen for this receptor. The input lacks base qualities; no much larger clone sits a single base away. The Quick-DNA Microprep Kit was used to extract genomic DNA from the sorted cells. Amplification of TCRbeta DNA was done with the immunoSEQ hsTCRbeta kit, following the protocol from the manufacturer. An Illumina MiSeq instrument was used to sequence the TCRbeta libraries. Turning to the authors' computational methods: Removing out-of-frame sequences left under 2.5 million distinct TCRbeta sequences, an average of about 67,000 per individual. Two values were used to score each individual: the count of fewer than 200 previously reported CMV-associated TCRbeta sequences and the total count of productive distinct TCRbeta sequences. A beta-binomial model was reimplemented in Python, and random forests from scikit-learn, run with default parameters, were trained on data from the US cohort. Classifier performance on the Belgian cohort was reported as the median AUC with percentile confidence intervals calculated over 10,000 bootstrap iterations. TCRdb mirrors the immuneACCESS table, restricted to in-frame sequences. Some clones are absent from its copies; in checked studies, under half trace to an unresolved V gene, and the reason for the others is unknown. That table furnishes V, J and clone size, whereas the DNA furnished D and trimming. This sample comprises tens of thousands of clones, around 78% of them detected only once. Around 0.6% of the sample is in the top ten clones.

The sample is drawn from a study of memory CD4+ T cells and cytomegalovirus serostatus (dated by TCRdb to about 2019). Study-wide context: The cohort included approximately 35 healthy adults from Belgium, of whom 9 were CMV seropositive and 24 were CMV seronegative. To replicate a published TCR-based CMV serostatus classifier, the researchers sequenced the CD4+ memory TCRbeta repertoires of a Belgian cohort whose cytomegalovirus serostatus was known. Study-wide findings and limitations: Among the 150 to 200 previously reported CMV-associated TCRbeta sequences, about 71 showed up in the CD4+ memory repertoires, with each one found in between one and five individuals. Only CD4+CD45RO+ memory cells were sequenced, unlike the original study, which covered naive and memory CD4+ and CD8+ populations. The original-framework classifier achieved a median bootstrapped AUC of approximately 0.96 with a 95% CI of 0.76-1.00 on the Belgian cohort. For CMV serostatus prediction, a median bootstrapped AUC of roughly 0.94 was reached with the original framework, and a median bootstrapped AUC of about 0.89 was reached with a US-trained random forest. Results were interpreted as suggesting that the CMV-associated TCR signature is largely present in the CD4+ memory repertoire.

Single viable CD3+CD4+CD8-CD45RO+ cells were sorted as memory CD4+ T cells on a FACSAria II. CMV serostatus was determined with a Roche Elecsys assay detecting serum IgG against CMV pp150, pp28, p38 and p52. Following thawing, total CD4+ T cells were enriched through positive selection using CD4 magnetic microbeads. The samples came from a different study that was designed specifically to examine the CD4+ T cell memory repertoire. Peripheral blood mononuclear cells were isolated and cryopreserved following standard operating procedures; serum was stored at -80 °C. The staining relied on CD3-PerCP (BW264/56), CD4-APC (RPA-T4), CD45RO-PE (UCHT1) and CD8-Pacific Orange (3B5) antibodies, and Sytox blue was used to exclude non-viable cells. The CDR3 sequence holds 16 residues, the cysteine and phenylalanine included. The DNA shown is the 48-base CDR3, in frame from base 1. The germline V gene gives CDR1 as SGHDT and CDR2 as YYEEEE. Trimmed from V: 4 bases; trimmed from J: 3 bases; junction bases lacking a gene match: 11.

The receptor was isolated from an adult in good health and CMV-seronegative. The rearrangement joined TRBV5-6 to TRBJ1-1, with TRBD1 matching 8 junction bases. The sample consisted of memory CD4+ T cells from blood. The nucleotide sequence reads TGTGCCAGCAGCGCTTTAGACAGGGGAGGAGACACTGAAGCTTTCTTT. It specifies CASSALDRGGDTEAFF.